This TCR beta chain was identified during a study of shared clonotypes between healthy human individuals (dated by TCRdb to 2020 to 2022). A note on the overall study: Three men and two women, aged 18 to 49 years, made up the cohort. For each donor, CD4 naive and CD4 memory were each given three plates, CD8 naive was given two plates, and CD8 memory was given one plate. The study deeply sequenced blood TCR repertoires of five healthy adults to estimate repertoire size and the extent of clonotype sharing between individuals. To increase sequencing depth and limit assay-specific biases, TCR repertoire library preparation and sequencing were carried out by different laboratories using diverse techniques. Leukapheresis yielded between about 0.85 and 10 billion PBMCs per donor.

Between the V and J ends, shortened by 2 bases and 4 bases respectively, the junction contains 18 bases. In the germline V gene, CDR1 corresponds to MDHEN and CDR2 to SYDVKM. The CDR3 numbers 17 residues from cysteine through phenylalanine. The retained sequence is limited to the CDR3, 51 bases, with the frame set at the first base. This clone was seen only once. It lacks a known antigen. There are no base qualities to consult, and no much larger clone falls within one base. Using the deep immunoSEQ assay, TCR CDR3 regions were amplified from genomic DNA by multiplex PCR. Extracted genomic DNA from each cell subset was distributed evenly across all wells of several immunoSEQ 96-well plates, and each plate was treated as a replicate. Each replicate PCR for sorted subsets received roughly 0.2 ug genomic DNA, equal to tens of thousands of T cell genomes. Purified libraries were quantified with a Qubit 3.0 fluorometer, sized on a Bioanalyzer 2100, and re-quantified with the KAPA Library Quantification kit. A separate single-read 150-cycle Illumina NextSeq 550 flow cell was used to sequence each immunoSEQ 96-well plate. Per the source publication's procedure: The immunoSEQ output contained only junctional sequences without quality scores, so filtering could not match that applied to full-length reads. Sequences were annotated with PyIR, a Python wrapper for IgBLAST v1.9, using IMGT germline references to assign V/J genes and CDR3. Reads were filtered out if the reads had weak V/J assignments (E-value above 1e-6), no CDR3, stop codons, out-of-frame junctions, or ambiguous translated residues. V3J clonotypes were defined as sequences sharing an identical inferred V gene, J gene, and CDR3 amino acid sequence. The percentage overlap between two repertoires was calculated by dividing the number of shared unique clonotypes by the size of the smaller repertoire. Repertoire richness was assessed with RTK rarefaction, the Chao1 estimator, and Recon v2.1 estimates of unobserved clonotypes. Generation probabilities for all TCRbeta clonotypes obtained by the gDNA method from a handful of donors were computed using OLGA. TCRdb retrieved this table from immuneACCESS and kept in-frame rearrangements only. Not all clones are present; in checked studies, unresolved V genes account for under half, and no reason is known for the remainder. The V and J calls and clone size come from that table; D and trimming were worked out from the DNA. The sample includes approximately 590,000 clones, with around 95% observed a single time. Clones ranked in the top ten supply less than 0.13% of the sample.

Beyond this particular receptor, the publication reports: Even with the large sequencing depth, rarefaction of the sorted-subset datasets indicated that sequencing was incomplete. Clonotypes shared by all four sorted-subset donors showed higher generation probabilities than non-shared clonotypes. Only blood was sampled, and tissue TCR repertoires likely differ from those in blood. Pairwise subsampling indicated that sequencing depth was expected to affect the degree of clonotype sharing among donors. When several donors were compared, the shared fraction of clonotypes was about 5% for naive CD4, roughly 3.3% for naive CD8, more than 2% for memory CD4, and around 0.4% for memory CD8. Larger estimated clonotype richness was generally found for naive subsets than for memory subsets. The genetic and exposure-history diversity represented was limited by the small number of donors.

CD8 naive samples were obtained by positive selection for CCR7 among CD45RO-negative cells, yielding a CD45RA+CCR7+ population from which TemRA cells were excluded. The donors were healthy, HIV-negative adults with no recently reported acute infections or vaccinations. Every donor was a Caucasian adult living in Nashville, Tennessee, USA. Blood was obtained by leukapheresis, after which PBMCs were separated by Ficoll-Histopaque density gradient centrifugation and cryopreserved in liquid nitrogen vapor phase. Analytical flow cytometry was used to check the purity and quantity of each magnetically sorted T cell population. From each sorted fraction, genomic DNA was isolated and quantified by UV absorbance on a Nanodrop 2000c.

Material: naive CD8+ T cells sorted from blood. Explained via the paper, the cell subset or site label denotes: CD45RA+CCR7+. This sequence was found in a woman under 40 in good health. The rearranged chain carries TRBV28 and TRBJ1-3; no D gene is confidently identified. The CDR3 is CASSLTRAAGLGNTIYF. In nucleotides, the sequence is TGTGCCAGCAGTTTAACCCGGGCCGCTGGATTAGGAAACACCATATATTTT.